This T cell receptor (beta chain) was observed in a study of neurological immune-mediated disorders (dated by TCRdb to the late 2010s). Turning to the overall study: Among the approximately 34 multiple sclerosis patients, relapsing-remitting MS accounted for about 31 and secondary progressive MS accounted for 3. The cohort comprised about 70 subjects: roughly 15 HAM/TSP patients, 35 or so multiple sclerosis patients and approximately 20 healthy controls. The approximately 96 TCR-beta libraries covered PBMC samples along with longitudinal samples, technical triplicates, and paired sorted CD4+ and CD8+ T-cell subsets. The study compared peripheral blood TCR-beta repertoires of HTLV-I-associated myelopathy (HAM/TSP) patients, multiple sclerosis patients and healthy controls using UMI-based sequencing.

To synthesize cDNA, template-switch 5'RACE was performed with a primer carrying a 10-nucleotide random unique molecular identifier so that each TCR transcript was tagged. Each sequencing run produced over 200 million TCR-beta sequences covering 15-18 subjects. Total RNA was extracted with the RNeasy kit. TCR-beta VDJ regions were amplified with primers for the TCR constant region and the 5'RACE anchor, using the KAPA Real-time Library Amplification kit. Sample indexes and Illumina adaptors were added in a first PCR, after which library yield was increased in a second PCR. The roughly 650 bp TCR product was size-selected on a 2% E-gel SizeSelection system after Ampure bead purification. Before pooling, libraries had their quality checked on a Bioanalyzer, their concentration measured with Qubit, and their quantity determined with the Kapa Library Quantification kit. Libraries were sequenced paired-end 2 x 150 bp on an Illumina HiSeq 2500. To increase sequence diversity, about 24-32% phiX was spiked into each library pool. The study's processing was this. The UMI-based MiGEC pipeline processed quality-filtered reads and removed over 80% of raw TCR sequences during error correction. VDJ genes were aligned to IMGT germline references, and clonotypes were defined by unique CDR3 amino acid sequence plus V-J genes. Clonal expansion, Shannon diversity, and CDR3 relatedness (CalcPairwiseDistances, ClusterSamples) were evaluated with VDJtools, and phylogenetic trees were built with CLCbio workbench. Expanded clones were defined as having at least 8 unique UMIs, based on coefficient-of-variation modelling across technical triplicates. TCRdb took the public reads, trimmed them with fastp at Q25, ran MiXCR for clone calling and kept in-frame beta chains. Rows matching on CDR3 protein sequence are summarized as one entry with the most common DNA and genes. The V and J calls reflect TCRdb's pipeline rather than the authors' work. This sample is represented by about 95,000 distinct CDR3 sequences; around 3.3% of them were singletons. Of the sample, 6% falls within the top ten clones.

The research as a whole found: Expanded clones from different subjects shared no identical CDR3 amino acid sequences, which suggests that TCR-beta repertoires were private in all groups. No association of the MS cluster with clinical or MRI features was observed, and the need for larger cohorts was stated by the authors. TCR clonal expansion was highest in HAM/TSP patients and lowest in MS patients, with MS patients falling below even healthy controls. In phylogenetic analysis, the repertoires of 18 of 34 MS patients grouped into a cluster of related CDR3 sequences, which suggests a possible signature at the repertoire level.

CDR1 and CDR2 are drawn from the germline V gene (reference sequence): DFQATT, SNEGSKA. Trimming takes 1 base off V and 3 bases off J; junction bases not matched to a gene: 2. From the cysteine through the phenylalanine, the CDR3 covers 13 amino acids. Left in the record is the CDR3 DNA by itself, 39 bases read in frame from the first base. The sample holds many counts of this clonotype. No cognate antigen has been identified for it. Qualities for individual bases were not recorded, and no much larger clone is one base off. For the unsorted PBMC libraries, 2 million PBMCs were stored in RNAlater at -80 degrees C until RNA extraction and were used to generate the libraries. Multiple sclerosis patients were enrolled in a US clinical protocol evaluating disease progression by magnetic resonance imaging. Peripheral blood underwent Ficoll-Hypaque density gradient centrifugation to isolate PBMCs, which were then cryopreserved in liquid nitrogen.

The chain links TRBV20-1 with TRBJ2-5, and 7 junction bases match TRBD1. Sequenced sample: PBMCs. The TCR sequence derives from a woman in her late teens or twenties with multiple sclerosis. The sequenced DNA is TGCAGTGCTAGAGGAACAGGGGAAGAGACCCAGTACTTC. This gives the protein CSARGTGEETQYF.